This T cell receptor (beta chain) was recovered during a study of response to subunit inactivated influenza vaccine. The junction had 10 bases not matched to a gene; V was cut back by 10 bases and J by 2 bases. The germline CDR1 and CDR2 sequences are MNHNS and SASEGT. The CDR3 spans 14 residues. In TCRdb, the RT-PCR reads were re-called with MiXCR into one record per CDR3 protein. The table lists 550,000 to 800,000 distinct CDR3 sequences, approximately 15% of them singletons. V gene TRBV6-1 combines with J gene TRBJ2-7; 8 positions match TRBD2. The starting material was PBMCs from blood, obtained around two weeks before vaccination. The sequence was obtained from a man over 45 who received an inactivated influenza vaccine. The CDR3 DNA reads as TGTGCCACTCCGGGGACTAGGCTAACCTACGAGCAGTACTTC. The encoded protein is CATPGTRLTYEQYF.